The 7 T cell receptor beta chains below come from one sample, sequenced in a study of cytomegalovirus exposure and HLA in healthy donors. A multiplex PCR was run with 60 Vbeta primers and 13 Jbeta primers. Produced via immunoSEQ multiplex PCR; TCRdb's table is partial and in-frame only. The sample yields 38,000 or so clones, of which the top ten take up approximately 10%. The specimen was PBMCs. The receptor set was obtained from a man aged 35-49 years in good health and CMV-seropositive.

The chain recombines TRBV6-5 with TRBJ1-1, with 8 bases fitting TRBD1. CDR3 length: 14 residues. V shed 6 bases, J shed 5 bases, and the junction held 8 bases outside the gene matches. CDR1 and CDR2 from the germline V gene are MNHEY and SVGAGI. In DNA form, the CDR3 reads TGTGCCAGCAGCCCAACAGGGGGGGGGACTGAAGCTTTCTTT. It yields the protein CASSPTGGGTEAFF.

V and J are TRBV2 and TRBJ1-6; D is uncertain. The CDR3 has 17 residues. Germline assignment: CDR1 SNHLY and CDR2 FYNNEI. The germline V and J ends were trimmed by 4 bases and 0 bases, with 13 bases remaining between them. The CDR3 nucleotides read TGTGCCAGCAGTGTGCGGCAGATCAGCTCCTATAATTCACCCCTCCACTTT. It specifies CASSVRQISSYNSPLHF.

V and J are TRBV4-3 and TRBJ2-5; 9 bases line up with TRBD1. The end of the DNA aligns better with TRBJ2-7, so the J call may be wrong. The CDR3 covers 15 residues. CDR1 is LGHNA and CDR2 is YSLEER in the germline V gene. The CDR3 spells CASSLRQGVTYEQYF. The DNA for the CDR3 is TGCGCCAGCAGCCTTAGACAGGGGGTCACCTACGAGCAGTACTTC.

The V call is TRBV29-1, the J call TRBJ1-1, with D tentatively TRBD1 (6 bases). The germline CDR1 and CDR2 sequences are SQVTM and ANQGSEA. There are 13 residues in the CDR3. Trimming took off 7 bases at V and 4 bases at J, with 16 bases between the two ends. In DNA, the CDR3 is TGCAGCGCCACAGGGAGTGGGGTCACTGAAGCTTTCTTT. It is translated as CSATGSGVTEAFF.

The rearrangement links TRBV9 to TRBJ2-5, with 11 bases that match TRBD2. In germline, CDR1 is SGDLS, CDR2 YYNGEE. CDR3 length equals 16 residues. V shed 0 bases, J shed 11 bases, and the junction held 12 bases outside the gene matches. CDR3 amino acids: CASSVGGGSGRGGQYF. The DNA for the CDR3 is TGTGCCAGCAGCGTAGGCGGTGGTAGCGGGAGGGGGGGGCAGTACTTC.

The rearrangement joins TRBV27 to TRBJ2-3, with D possibly TRBD2 on 5 matching bases. The ends were cut back, 2 bases at V and 6 bases at J, with 12 bases in the middle. The CDR3 loop spans 14 amino acids. CDR1 is MNHEY and CDR2 is SMNVEV in the germline V gene (reference sequence). CDR3 amino acids: CASSLGLAGDTQYF. The CDR3 nucleotides read TGTGCCAGCAGTTTAGGGCTAGCCGGGGATACGCAGTATTTT.

The chain combines TRBV4-2 with TRBJ2-7, with D perhaps matching TRBD2 (5 bases). V dropped 1 base and J dropped 4 bases, with 11 bases sitting between them. This CDR3 is 14 amino acids long. Germline V gives CDR1 LGHNA, CDR2 YNFKEQ. The CDR3 bases are TGTGCCAGCAGCCAAGGTGAGGAGGTATACGAGCAGTACTTC. Protein: CASSQGEEVYEQYF.